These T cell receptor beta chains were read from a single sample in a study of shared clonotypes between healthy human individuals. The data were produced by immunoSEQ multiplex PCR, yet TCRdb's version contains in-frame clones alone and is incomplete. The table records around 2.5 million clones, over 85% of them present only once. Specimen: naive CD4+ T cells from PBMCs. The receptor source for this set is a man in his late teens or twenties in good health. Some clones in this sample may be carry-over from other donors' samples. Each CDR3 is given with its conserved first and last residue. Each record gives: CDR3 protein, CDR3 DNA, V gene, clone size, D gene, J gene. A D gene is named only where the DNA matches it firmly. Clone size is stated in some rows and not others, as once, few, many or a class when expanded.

CDR3aa: CASSSDRVGYTF; CDR3nt: TGTGCCAGCAGCTCCGATAGGGTAGGCTACACCTTC; v_gene: TRBV7-9; abundance: NA; d_gene: NA; j_gene: TRBJ1-2
CDR3aa: CSVGPNYGYTF; CDR3nt: TGCAGCGTTGGGCCAAATTATGGCTACACCTTC; v_gene: TRBV29-1; abundance: NA; d_gene: NA; j_gene: TRBJ1-2
CDR3aa: CASSLGGYPEEQYF; CDR3nt: TGTGCCAGCAGCTTAGGGGGGTACCCGGAGGAGCAGTACTTC; v_gene: TRBV11-3; abundance: NA; d_gene: NA; j_gene: TRBJ2-7
CDR3aa: CATSRDRAPQETQYF; CDR3nt: TGTGCCACCAGCAGAGATAGGGCCCCCCAAGAGACCCAGTACTTC; v_gene: TRBV15; abundance: NA; d_gene: NA; j_gene: TRBJ2-5
CDR3aa: CASSQGQSSYNEQFF; CDR3nt: TGCGCCAGCAGCCAGGGACAGAGCTCCTACAATGAGCAGTTCTTC; v_gene: TRBV5-1; abundance: NA; d_gene: TRBD1; j_gene: TRBJ2-1
CDR3aa: CASSVQGTEGQPQHF; CDR3nt: TGTGCCAGCAGCGTCCAAGGGACCGAAGGTCAGCCCCAGCATTTT; v_gene: TRBV9; abundance: NA; d_gene: NA; j_gene: TRBJ1-5
CDR3aa: CASSSSTQYF; CDR3nt: TGTGCCAGCAGTTCCAGTACGCAGTATTTT; v_gene: TRBV7-2; abundance: NA; d_gene: NA; j_gene: TRBJ2-3
CDR3aa: CASSLIGTSGSNEQFF; CDR3nt: TGTGCCAGCAGCTTGATAGGGACTAGCGGGAGCAATGAGCAGTTCTTC; v_gene: TRBV5-4; abundance: NA; d_gene: TRBD2; j_gene: TRBJ2-1
CDR3aa: CASSLPHRGLGYGYTF; CDR3nt: TGTGCCAGCAGTTTACCACACAGGGGGCTAGGCTATGGCTACACCTTC; v_gene: TRBV28; abundance: NA; d_gene: TRBD1; j_gene: TRBJ1-2
CDR3aa: CAISESGLANYNEQFF; CDR3nt: TGTGCCATCAGTGAGTCGGGACTAGCGAACTACAATGAGCAGTTCTTC; v_gene: TRBV10-3; abundance: NA; d_gene: TRBD2; j_gene: TRBJ2-1
CDR3aa: CASSYIAGIDEQYF; CDR3nt: TGTGCCAGCAGTTACATCGCGGGGATCGACGAGCAGTACTTC; v_gene: TRBV6-6; abundance: NA; d_gene: NA; j_gene: TRBJ2-7
CDR3aa: CASSLYPVVAGGPDTQYF; CDR3nt: TGTGCCAGCAGCTTATACCCCGTAGTAGCGGGAGGGCCAGATACGCAGTATTTT; v_gene: TRBV7-3; abundance: NA; d_gene: TRBD2; j_gene: TRBJ2-3
CDR3aa: CASSSTGIGGGELFF; CDR3nt: TGCGCCAGCAGCTCCACAGGGATTGGGGGCGGGGAGCTGTTTTTT; v_gene: TRBV5-1; abundance: NA; d_gene: NA; j_gene: TRBJ2-2
CDR3aa: CASRYTGGRGGEQFF; CDR3nt: TGTGCCAGCAGATATACAGGGGGGCGAGGAGGTGAGCAGTTCTTC; v_gene: TRBV28; abundance: NA; d_gene: TRBD1; j_gene: TRBJ2-1
CDR3aa: CASLLRLGHYGYTF; CDR3nt: TGTGCCAGTTTGTTGAGACTCGGTCACTATGGCTACACCTTC; v_gene: TRBV19; abundance: NA; d_gene: NA; j_gene: TRBJ1-2
CDR3aa: CASSVSLAGVNEQFF; CDR3nt: TGTGCCAGCAGCGTAAGCCTAGCGGGGGTCAATGAGCAGTTCTTC; v_gene: TRBV9; abundance: NA; d_gene: TRBD2; j_gene: TRBJ2-1
CDR3aa: CASSPTGGNVDGYTF; CDR3nt: TGTGCCAGCTCACCTACGGGTGGGAACGTTGATGGCTACACCTTC; v_gene: TRBV18; abundance: NA; d_gene: NA; j_gene: TRBJ1-2
CDR3aa: CASSLGTEYEQYF; CDR3nt: TGTGCCAGCAGTTTGGGGACTGAGTACGAGCAGTACTTC; v_gene: TRBV28; abundance: NA; d_gene: NA; j_gene: TRBJ2-7
CDR3aa: CASSQASSGKGGYTF; CDR3nt: TGTGCCAGCAGCCAAGCTAGCTCAGGGAAAGGTGGCTACACCTTC; v_gene: TRBV6-1; abundance: NA; d_gene: NA; j_gene: TRBJ1-2
CDR3aa: CASSLNGGGTEAFF; CDR3nt: TGCGCCAGCAGCTTGAACGGGGGAGGCACTGAAGCTTTCTTT; v_gene: TRBV5-1; abundance: NA; d_gene: NA; j_gene: TRBJ1-1
CDR3aa: CASSQEGGDEQYF; CDR3nt: TGTGCCAGCAGCCAAGAAGGGGGAGACGAGCAGTACTTC; v_gene: TRBV4-2; abundance: NA; d_gene: NA; j_gene: TRBJ2-7
CDR3aa: CATSRDLRLAEEETQYF; CDR3nt: TGTGCCACCAGCAGAGATCTCCGACTAGCGGAAGAAGAGACCCAGTACTTC; v_gene: TRBV15; abundance: NA; d_gene: TRBD2; j_gene: TRBJ2-5
CDR3aa: CASKGDLNTDTQYF; CDR3nt: TGCGCCAGCAAGGGGGACCTAAACACAGATACGCAGTATTTT; v_gene: TRBV5-1; abundance: NA; d_gene: NA; j_gene: TRBJ2-3
CDR3aa: CASSLVAGTPYEQYF; CDR3nt: TGTGCCAGCAGCTTAGTCGCAGGGACCCCCTACGAGCAGTACTTC; v_gene: TRBV11-2; abundance: NA; d_gene: NA; j_gene: TRBJ2-7
CDR3aa: CASSSRDRAPDEQYF; CDR3nt: TGTGCCAGCAGTTCCCGGGACAGGGCCCCTGACGAGCAGTACTTC; v_gene: TRBV6-6; abundance: NA; d_gene: TRBD1; j_gene: TRBJ2-7
CDR3aa: CASSLGRDRDYGYTF; CDR3nt: TGTGCCAGCAGCTTAGGCCGGGACAGGGACTATGGCTACACCTTC; v_gene: TRBV7-2; abundance: NA; d_gene: TRBD1; j_gene: TRBJ1-2
CDR3aa: CASSPDRGLTDTQYF; CDR3nt: TGTGCCAGCAGCCCGGACAGGGGTCTTACAGATACGCAGTATTTT; v_gene: TRBV11-3; abundance: NA; d_gene: TRBD1; j_gene: TRBJ2-3
CDR3aa: CASSLGTVMTMNTEAFF; CDR3nt: TGTGCCAGCTCACTCGGGACAGTTATGACAATGAACACTGAAGCTTTCTTT; v_gene: TRBV18; abundance: NA; d_gene: TRBD1; j_gene: TRBJ1-1
CDR3aa: CASSSQGVGTGELFF; CDR3nt: TGCGCCAGCAGCTCACAGGGTGTGGGCACCGGGGAGCTGTTTTTT; v_gene: TRBV5-1; abundance: NA; d_gene: NA; j_gene: TRBJ2-2
CDR3aa: CASSYSARANEKLFF; CDR3nt: TGTGCCAGCAGTTACTCCGCCAGGGCCAATGAAAAACTGTTTTTT; v_gene: TRBV6-5; abundance: NA; d_gene: NA; j_gene: TRBJ1-4
CDR3aa: CATKGGGIGTEAFF; CDR3nt: TGTGCCACCAAAGGGGGGGGGATCGGCACTGAAGCTTTCTTT; v_gene: TRBV28; abundance: NA; d_gene: NA; j_gene: TRBJ1-1
CDR3aa: CASSPPGTSANTGELFF; CDR3nt: TGTGCCAGCTCACCACCCGGAACTAGCGCGAACACCGGGGAGCTGTTTTTT; v_gene: TRBV18; abundance: once; d_gene: TRBD2; j_gene: TRBJ2-2
CDR3aa: CASTPGTVSYNEQFF; CDR3nt: TGTGCCAGCACCCCCGGGACAGTCTCCTACAATGAGCAGTTCTTC; v_gene: TRBV9; abundance: NA; d_gene: TRBD1; j_gene: TRBJ2-1
CDR3aa: CASPGNDRGAGEAFF; CDR3nt: TGTGCCAGCCCTGGGAACGACAGGGGCGCTGGTGAAGCTTTCTTT; v_gene: TRBV28; abundance: few; d_gene: TRBD1; j_gene: TRBJ1-1
CDR3aa: CASSWGGTSGNHEQYF; CDR3nt: TGTGCCAGCAGCTGGGGTGGGACTAGCGGGAACCACGAGCAGTACTTC; v_gene: TRBV5-4; abundance: NA; d_gene: TRBD2; j_gene: TRBJ2-7
CDR3aa: CASSPVGGSETQYF; CDR3nt: TGTGCCAGCAGCCCAGTGGGGGGCTCGGAGACCCAGTACTTC; v_gene: TRBV7-9; abundance: NA; d_gene: NA; j_gene: TRBJ2-5
CDR3aa: CASSPGRGEQFF; CDR3nt: TGTGCCAGCAGTCCGGGCCGAGGTGAGCAGTTCTTC; v_gene: TRBV2; abundance: NA; d_gene: NA; j_gene: TRBJ2-1
CDR3aa: CASSYQGDLGYTF; CDR3nt: TGTGCCAGCAGCTATCAGGGGGATCTAGGCTACACCTTC; v_gene: TRBV7-9; abundance: NA; d_gene: TRBD1; j_gene: TRBJ1-2
CDR3aa: CASSPDYLAGAIQETQYF; CDR3nt: TGTGCCAGCAGTCCCGATTATCTAGCGGGCGCTATCCAAGAGACCCAGTACTTC; v_gene: TRBV28; abundance: NA; d_gene: TRBD2; j_gene: TRBJ2-5
CDR3aa: CASSMGLAYEQYF; CDR3nt: TGTGCCAGCAGCATGGGACTAGCGTACGAGCAGTACTTC; v_gene: TRBV6-6; abundance: NA; d_gene: TRBD2; j_gene: TRBJ2-7
CDR3aa: CAWRRTGQGVYEQYF; CDR3nt: TGTGCCTGGAGACGAACGGGACAGGGGGTCTACGAGCAGTACTTC; v_gene: TRBV30; abundance: NA; d_gene: TRBD1; j_gene: TRBJ2-7
CDR3aa: CASSQPIASEGTEAFF; CDR3nt: TGTGCCAGCAGCCAACCTATCGCGTCGGAGGGCACTGAAGCTTTCTTT; v_gene: TRBV4-2; abundance: NA; d_gene: NA; j_gene: TRBJ1-1
CDR3aa: CASSLGGQASTGELFF; CDR3nt: TGTGCCAGCAGCTTAGGAGGACAGGCTTCCACCGGGGAGCTGTTTTTT; v_gene: TRBV7-6; abundance: NA; d_gene: TRBD1; j_gene: TRBJ2-2
CDR3aa: CASSSRQNRDMNTEAFF; CDR3nt: TGTGCCAGTAGTTCCCGTCAAAACAGAGACATGAACACTGAAGCTTTCTTT; v_gene: TRBV19; abundance: once; d_gene: NA; j_gene: TRBJ1-1
CDR3aa: CAISESSVVGGYGYTF; CDR3nt: TGTGCCATCAGTGAGTCGAGTGTTGTGGGTGGTTATGGCTACACCTTC; v_gene: TRBV10-3; abundance: NA; d_gene: NA; j_gene: TRBJ1-2
CDR3aa: CASTEGLGKAGYGYTF; CDR3nt: TGTGCCAGTACCGAGGGACTGGGTAAAGCGGGCTATGGCTACACCTTC; v_gene: TRBV19; abundance: NA; d_gene: NA; j_gene: TRBJ1-2